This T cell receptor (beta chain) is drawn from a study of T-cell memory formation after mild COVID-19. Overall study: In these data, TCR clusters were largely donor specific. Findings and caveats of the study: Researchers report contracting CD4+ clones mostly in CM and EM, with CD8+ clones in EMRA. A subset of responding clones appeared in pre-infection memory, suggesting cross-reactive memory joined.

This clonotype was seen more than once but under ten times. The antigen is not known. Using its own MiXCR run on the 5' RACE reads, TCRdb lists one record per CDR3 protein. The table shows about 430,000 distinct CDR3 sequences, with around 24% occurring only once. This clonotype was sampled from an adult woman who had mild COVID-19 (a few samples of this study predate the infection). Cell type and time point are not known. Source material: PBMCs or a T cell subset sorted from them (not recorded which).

CDR3 sequence (DNA): TGTGCCAGCAGGGCGGGACTCACAGATACGCAGTATTTT. Protein product: CASRAGLTDTQYF. This chain joins TRBV11-3 and TRBJ2-3; tentatively, D is TRBD2 (6 bases). With 6 bases removed from V and 2 bases from J, the gap between germline ends came to 9 bases. Germline loops: CDR1 SGHNT, CDR2 YENEEA. The CDR3 has 13 amino acids. The full variable domain, completed using reference TRBV11-3 and TRBJ2-3, is EAGVVQSPRYKIIEKKQPVAFWCNPISGHNTLYWYLQNLGQGPELLIRYENEEAVDDSQLPKDRFSAERLKGVDSTLKIQPAELGDSAVYLCASRAGLTDTQYFGPGTRLTVL.